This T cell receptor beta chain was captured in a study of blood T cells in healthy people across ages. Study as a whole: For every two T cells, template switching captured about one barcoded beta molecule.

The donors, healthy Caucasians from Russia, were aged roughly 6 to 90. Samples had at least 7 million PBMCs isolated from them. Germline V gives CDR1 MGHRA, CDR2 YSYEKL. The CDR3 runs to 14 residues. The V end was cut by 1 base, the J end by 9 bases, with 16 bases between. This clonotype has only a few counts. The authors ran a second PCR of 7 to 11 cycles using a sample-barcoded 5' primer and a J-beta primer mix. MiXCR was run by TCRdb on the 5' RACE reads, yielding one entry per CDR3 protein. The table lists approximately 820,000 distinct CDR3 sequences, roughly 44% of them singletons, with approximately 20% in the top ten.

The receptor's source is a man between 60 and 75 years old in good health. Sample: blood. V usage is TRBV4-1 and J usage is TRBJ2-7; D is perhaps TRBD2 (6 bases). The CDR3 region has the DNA TGCGCCAGCAGCCAAGGGGAGGACGATCCGGGGCAGTACTTC. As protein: CASSQGEDDPGQYF.